The 14 T cell receptor beta chains below come from one sample, sequenced in a study of blood T cell repertoires in COVID-19. The table came from immunoSEQ multiplex PCR; TCRdb's copy has only in-frame clones and leaves some out. The sample holds about 98,000 clones, around 80% seen once. The specimen was peripheral blood. The receptors derive from a man in his fifties or sixties with acute or convalescent COVID-19.

The chain is built from TRBV9 and TRBJ1-3; D is uncertain. The length of the CDR3 is 15 residues. V was trimmed by 2 bases and J by 4 bases, leaving 13 bases between them. CDR1 is SGDLS, CDR2 YYNGEE, per germline. The CDR3 loop reads CASSVRGLGGNTIYF. CDR3 DNA: TGTGCCAGCAGCGTGCGGGGATTGGGGGGAAACACCATATATTTT.

The genes are TRBV6-5 and TRBJ1-2; no definite D call. Germline assignment: CDR1 MNHEY and CDR2 SVGAGI. The length of the CDR3 is 14 residues. The V gene lost 6 bases and the J gene lost 4 bases, with 15 bases spanning the gap. CDR3 sequence: CASSPARGGYGYTF. As DNA, the CDR3 is TGTGCCAGCAGCCCCGCGAGAGGCGGCTATGGCTACACCTTC.

This clone showed up just a few times. This sequence joins TRBV6-5 and TRBJ2-2, with 8 bases matching TRBD2. The V and J ends lost 6 bases and 2 bases, in that order; junction bases with no gene match: 2. This CDR3 spans 14 amino acids. CDR1 and CDR2 from the germline V gene are MNHEY and SVGAGI. CDR3 sequence reads: CASRVAGNTGELFF. The CDR3, as DNA: TGTGCCAGCAGGGTAGCGGGAAACACCGGGGAGCTGTTTTTT.

J is TRBJ2-7 and V is TRBV5-4; 7 nucleotides agree with TRBD2. This CDR3 comprises 14 residues. With V trimmed by 4 bases and J by 2 bases, 6 bases remained unmatched. Germline CDR1 reads SGHNT; CDR2 reads YYREEE (reference sequence). CDR3 bases: TGTGCCAGCAGCGGACCCGGGGGGACCTACGAGCAGTACTTC. Its translation is CASSGPGGTYEQYF. Combining the CDR3 with reference TRBV5-4 and TRBJ2-7 gives the whole variable domain ETGVTQSPTHLIKTRGQQVTLRCSSQSGHNTVSWYQQALGQGPQFIFQYYREEENGRGNFPPRFSGLQFPNYSSELNVNALELDDSALYLCASSGPGGTYEQYFGPGTRLTVT.

This sequence joins TRBV5-6 and TRBJ2-2; the match to TRBD2 covers 8 bases. The germline gives CDR1 SGHDT, CDR2 YYEEEE. After removal of 5 bases from V and 2 bases from J, the junction contained 8 bases not matched to a gene. This CDR3 comprises 16 residues. The DNA for the CDR3 is TGTGCCAGCAGTCCTCTTACTAGCGGTAACACCGGGGAGCTGTTTTTT. Protein: CASSPLTSGNTGELFF.

This clone was counted at least ten times. V and J are TRBV4-3 and TRBJ2-2; D not resolved. V lost 0 bases to trimming and J lost 6 bases, with 8 bases between them. Germline lookup yields CDR1 LGHNA and CDR2 YSLEER. CDR3 length equals 14 residues. Here the CDR3 reads CASSQEPSAGELFF. The CDR3 coding sequence is TGCGCCAGCAGCCAAGAACCTTCGGCCGGGGAGCTGTTTTTT.

The chain has TRBV3-1 (or the pseudogene TRBV3-2) and TRBJ1-3; D possibly corresponds to TRBD1 (5 bases). The ends were cut back, 0 bases at V and 0 bases at J, with 18 bases in the middle. CDR1 LGHDT and CDR2 YNNKEL come from the germline V gene (reference sequence). CDR3 length equals 19 residues. Here the CDR3 DNA reads TGTGCCAGCAGCCAAGACTCCTTGTTAGGGGTAAGCTCTGGAAACACCATATATTTT. Translation gives CASSQDSLLGVSSGNTIYF.

This chain links TRBV29-1 with TRBJ1-5; 7 bases fit TRBD1. The CDR3 covers 14 residues. The V gene end was trimmed by 4 bases and the J gene end by 7 bases; junction bases not matched to a gene: 10. Per the germline V gene, CDR1 is SQVTM and CDR2 is ANQGSEA. The CDR3: CSVAVRDSTQPQHF. As DNA, the CDR3 is TGCAGCGTTGCTGTCCGGGACAGTACCCAGCCCCAGCATTTT.

The chain uses TRBV27 and TRBJ1-5; TRBD1 matches 7 bases. The germline gives CDR1 MNHEY, CDR2 SMNVEV (reference sequence). V shed 5 bases, J shed 4 bases, and the junction held 11 bases outside the gene matches. There are 16 residues in the CDR3. CDR3 coding DNA: TGTGCCAGCAGTATATACCGGGACAGCCCGAATCAGCCCCAGCATTTT. Translation gives CASSIYRDSPNQPQHF.

This clone was seen once. The rearrangement uses TRBV7-9 and TRBJ1-5; maybe TRBD1 (6 bases). The CDR3 covers 15 residues. Germline CDR1 is SEHNR and CDR2 is FQNEAQ (reference sequence). Deletions cut 1 base from V and 6 bases from J, with 13 bases between. The CDR3 DNA reads as TGTGCCAGCAGCTTAGACAGGGTGGGTATTCAGCCCCAGCATTTT. Its translation: CASSLDRVGIQPQHF. The full variable domain, its missing parts supplied by reference TRBV7-9 and TRBJ1-5, is DTGVSQNPRHKITKRGQNVTFRCDPISEHNRLYWYRQTLGQGPEFLTYFQNEAQLEKSRLLSDRFSAERPKGSFSTLEIQRTEQGDSAMYLCASSLDRVGIQPQHFGDGTRLSIL.

The chain employs TRBV11-3 and TRBJ2-1; 10 nucleotides line up with TRBD2. The junction had 1 base not matched to a gene; V was cut back by 3 bases and J by 5 bases. The CDR3 has 14 amino acids. Germline V gives CDR1 SGHNT, CDR2 YENEEA. The chain's CDR3 is CASSFGLADNEQFF. CDR3 DNA sequence: TGTGCCAGCAGCTTCGGACTAGCGGACAATGAGCAGTTCTTC.

The V gene is TRBV4-1, the J gene TRBJ2-5, with a possible D match to TRBD1 (5 bases). Germline V gives CDR1 MGHRA, CDR2 YSYEKL. Trimming pared 4 bases from V and 3 bases from J, leaving 15 bases between. The CDR3 totals 15 residues. CDR3 amino acids: CASSRQGAGEETQYF. The CDR3 nucleotides read TGCGCCAGCAGCCGACAAGGGGCTGGCGAAGAGACCCAGTACTTC.

The V gene is TRBV24-1, the J gene TRBJ2-5; 12 bases line up with TRBD1. This CDR3 is 16 amino acids long. Germline CDR1 and CDR2: KGHDR and SFDVKD. The ends lost 4 bases at V and 4 bases at J; junction bases unmatched: 6. The DNA of the CDR3 is TGTGCCACCAGTGACCCGGGACAGGGGGCCCCAGAGACCCAGTACTTC. Residues: CATSDPGQGAPETQYF.

This clone was counted between two and nine times. The chain joins TRBV19 to TRBJ1-1; TRBD1 aligns across 8 bases. CDR3 length: 15 amino acids. V was pared by 6 bases and J by 0 bases, with 6 bases of the junction left unmatched. The germline gives CDR1 LNHDA, CDR2 SQIVND (reference sequence). CDR3 coding DNA: TGTGCCAGTAGGCGGGCAGGGGGCTTGAACACTGAAGCTTTCTTT. Translation gives CASRRAGGLNTEAFF.